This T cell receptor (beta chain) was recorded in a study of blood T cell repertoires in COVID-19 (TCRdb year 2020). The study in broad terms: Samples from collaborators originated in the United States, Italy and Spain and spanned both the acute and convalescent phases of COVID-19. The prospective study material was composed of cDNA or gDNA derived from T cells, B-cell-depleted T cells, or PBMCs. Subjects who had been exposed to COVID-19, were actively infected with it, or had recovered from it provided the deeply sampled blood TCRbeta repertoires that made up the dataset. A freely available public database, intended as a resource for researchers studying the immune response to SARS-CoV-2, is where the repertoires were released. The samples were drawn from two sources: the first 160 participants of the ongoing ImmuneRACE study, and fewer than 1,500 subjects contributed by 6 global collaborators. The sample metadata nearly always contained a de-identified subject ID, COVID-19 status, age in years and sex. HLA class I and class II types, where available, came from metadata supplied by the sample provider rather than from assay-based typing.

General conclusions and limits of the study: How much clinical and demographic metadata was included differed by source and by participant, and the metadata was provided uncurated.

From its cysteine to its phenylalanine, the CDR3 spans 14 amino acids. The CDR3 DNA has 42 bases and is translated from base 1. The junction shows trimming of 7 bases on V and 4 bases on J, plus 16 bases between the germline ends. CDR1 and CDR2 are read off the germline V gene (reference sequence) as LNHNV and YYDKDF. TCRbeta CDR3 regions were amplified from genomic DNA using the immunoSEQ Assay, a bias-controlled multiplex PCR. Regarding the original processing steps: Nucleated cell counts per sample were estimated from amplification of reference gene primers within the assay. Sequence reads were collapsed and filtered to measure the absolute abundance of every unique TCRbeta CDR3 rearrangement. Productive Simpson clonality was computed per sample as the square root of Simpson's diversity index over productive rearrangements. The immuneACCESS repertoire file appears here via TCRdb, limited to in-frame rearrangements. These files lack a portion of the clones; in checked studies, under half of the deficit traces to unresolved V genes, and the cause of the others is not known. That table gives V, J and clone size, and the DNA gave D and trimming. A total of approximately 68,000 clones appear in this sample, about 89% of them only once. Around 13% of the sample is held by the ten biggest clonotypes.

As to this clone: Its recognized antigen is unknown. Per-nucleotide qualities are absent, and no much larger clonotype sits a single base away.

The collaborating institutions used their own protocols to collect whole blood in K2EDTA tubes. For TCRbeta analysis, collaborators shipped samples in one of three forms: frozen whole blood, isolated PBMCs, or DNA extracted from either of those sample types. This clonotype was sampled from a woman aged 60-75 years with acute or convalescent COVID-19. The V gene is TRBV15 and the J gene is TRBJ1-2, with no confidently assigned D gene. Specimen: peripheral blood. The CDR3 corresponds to CATTRADGGYGYTF. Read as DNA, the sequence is TGTGCCACCACGAGGGCCGACGGAGGCTATGGCTACACCTTC.